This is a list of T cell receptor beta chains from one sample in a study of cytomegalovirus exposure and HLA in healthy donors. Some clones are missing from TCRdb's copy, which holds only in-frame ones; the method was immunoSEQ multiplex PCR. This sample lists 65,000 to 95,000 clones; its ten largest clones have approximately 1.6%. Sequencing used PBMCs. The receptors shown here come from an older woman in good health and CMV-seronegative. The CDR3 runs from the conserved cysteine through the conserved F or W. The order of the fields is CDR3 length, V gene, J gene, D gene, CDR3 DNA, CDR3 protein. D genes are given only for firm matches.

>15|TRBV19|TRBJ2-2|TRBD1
TGTGCCAGTAGTATCGGGACAGGAAACACCGGGGAGCTGTTTTTT
CASSIGTGNTGELFF
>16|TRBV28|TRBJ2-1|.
TGTGCCAGCAGTTTAACAGAAGGGGGTCTATACAATGAGCAGTTCTTC
CASSLTEGGLYNEQFF
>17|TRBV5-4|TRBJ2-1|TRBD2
TGTGCCAGCAGCTTGCGGCGGGAGGCCGGGGGATACAATGAGCAGTTCTTC
CASSLRREAGGYNEQFF
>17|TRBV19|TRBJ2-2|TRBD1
TGTGCCAGTAGTATAGATCTAACAGGGGGCGCCCCCGGGGAGCTGTTTTTT
CASSIDLTGGAPGELFF
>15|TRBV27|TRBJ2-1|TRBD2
TGTGCCAGCAGACTTAGCGGGAGGGCTAACAATGAGCAGTTCTTC
CASRLSGRANNEQFF
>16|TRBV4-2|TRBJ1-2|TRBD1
TGTGCCAGCAGCGTAGCGGGGACAGGGGGCGTCTATGGCTACACCTTC
CASSVAGTGGVYGYTF
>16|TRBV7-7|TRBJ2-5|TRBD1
TGTGCTAGCAGCCCCGGCCGGACAGGGGGCCAAGAGACCCAGTACTTC
CASSPGRTGGQETQYF
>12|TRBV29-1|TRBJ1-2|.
TGCAGCGACGGAACGGGGAACTATGGCTACACCTTC
CSDGTGNYGYTF
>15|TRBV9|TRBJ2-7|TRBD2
TGTGCCAGCAGCGTAGGGGTAGCGGGATCCTACGAGCAGTACTTC
CASSVGVAGSYEQYF
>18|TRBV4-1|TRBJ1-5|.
TGCGCCAGCAGCCACAAAGCTGGGGGGGCCGACTCCAATCAGCCCCAGCATTTT
CASSHKAGGADSNQPQHF
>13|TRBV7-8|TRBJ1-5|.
TGTGCCAGCAGCTGGGTTTACAGACAGCCCCAGCATTTT
CASSWVYRQPQHF
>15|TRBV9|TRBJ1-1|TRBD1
TGTGCCAGCAGCGCTGGACAGGGCCTGAACACTGAAGCTTTCTTT
CASSAGQGLNTEAFF
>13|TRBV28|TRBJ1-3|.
TGTGCCAGCAGTTTCGTGACAAAAAACACCATATATTTT
CASSFVTKNTIYF
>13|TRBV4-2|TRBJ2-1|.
TGTGCCAGCAGCCAAGGAGGGCACAATGAGCAGTTCTTC
CASSQGGHNEQFF
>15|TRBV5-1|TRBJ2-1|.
TGCGCCAGCAGCTTGCAGCGGAGCTCCTACAATGAGCAGTTCTTC
CASSLQRSSYNEQFF